Sequencing of this TCR beta chain was carried out in a study of identical twins. The study's findings and limits: Models, which agreed with sharing between unrelated individuals, nonetheless underestimated the out-of-frame TCR alpha sharing seen in monozygotic twins. High-abundance cord blood beta clonotypes had fewer insertions; memory repertoires showed none.

This clonotype was recorded a few times. Its antigen is still unknown. The length of the CDR3 is 13 residues. Looked up from germline, CDR1 is DFQATT and CDR2 is SNEGSKA (reference sequence). The V end lost 6 bases, the J end lost 5 bases, and 14 bases lay between the germline ends. TCRdb re-called the 5' RACE reads through MiXCR, storing one row per CDR3 protein. The data show under 800,000 distinct CDR3 sequences, 20% to 25% seen once. This sample also appeared in a second study, on T cells expressing NK-cell markers. That report adds: Sequenced donors, eight in total, included seven who were HCMV-seropositive and one who was seronegative. Topping the CD3+CD56-NKG2C+ fraction as well were these clonotypes, in four donors.

The clonotype was recovered from a woman under 30 in good health. The rearrangement uses TRBV20-1 and TRBJ1-5; D unclear. Sequenced: PBMCs. The DNA of the CDR3 is TGCAGTGCCCCTACATATTGGGATCAGCCCCAGCATTTT. Translation: CSAPTYWDQPQHF.